The 21 T cell receptor beta chains below were found in one sample sequenced in a study of cytomegalovirus exposure and HLA in healthy donors. PCR amplification relied on 60 Vbeta primers (plus 13 Jbeta primers). Clones were read by immunoSEQ multiplex PCR, and TCRdb kept only the in-frame ones, dropping some. The table lists 150,000 or so clones, 65% to 80% of them singletons. Material: PBMCs. The receptors shown here come from a man between 35 and 55 years old in good health and CMV-seropositive.

The chain links TRBV29-1 to TRBJ2-1; D is possibly TRBD2 (5 bases). The CDR3 sequence is 11 residues long. The germline V gene has CDR1 SQVTM and CDR2 ANQGSEA. V lost 6 bases to trimming and J lost 7 bases, with 10 bases between them. In nucleotides, the CDR3 is TGCAGCGTAACTAGATTGAATGAGCAGTTCTTC. Translating gives CSVTRLNEQFF.

In this sample, this clone turned up a few times. V gene TRBV4-2 combines with J gene TRBJ2-2; 9 positions agree with TRBD1. The germline gives CDR1 LGHNA, CDR2 YNFKEQ. With V trimmed by 4 bases and J by 4 bases, 4 bases remained unmatched. The CDR3 is 15 residues long. CDR3 protein: CASSPGQGFTGELFF. The CDR3 coding sequence is TGTGCCAGCAGCCCCGGACAGGGGTTCACCGGGGAGCTGTTTTTT.

The rearrangement joins TRBV29-1 to TRBJ2-3; TRBD2 agrees at 8 bases. Germline loops: CDR1 SQVTM, CDR2 ANQGSEA. Losses at the gene ends were 6 bases for V and 4 bases for J; bases not matched to a gene: 6. This CDR3 is 13 amino acids long. DNA of the CDR3: TGCAGCGTCTGGACTAGCAATGCAGATACGCAGTATTTT. It encodes CSVWTSNADTQYF.

The rearrangement links TRBV18 to TRBJ2-5; 7 bases are shared with TRBD1. The CDR3 extends over 14 amino acids. V shed 0 bases and J 5 bases; nucleotides not matched to a gene: 3. Looked up from germline, CDR1 is KGHSH and CDR2 is LQKENI. CDR3: CASSPPGGRETQYF. The CDR3 DNA is TGTGCCAGCTCACCACCAGGGGGCAGGGAGACCCAGTACTTC.

The J gene is TRBJ1-5, the V gene TRBV14, with D perhaps matching TRBD1 (5 bases). V lost 3 bases to trimming and J lost 4 bases, with 7 bases between them. This CDR3 comprises 13 residues. Germline V gene data show CDR1 as SGHDN and CDR2 as FVKESK. The CDR3 protein is CASSQTANQPQHF. In DNA, the CDR3 is TGTGCCAGCAGCCAGACAGCTAATCAGCCCCAGCATTTT.

The rearrangement joins TRBV11-2 to TRBJ2-3; D is uncertain. CDR1 SGHAT and CDR2 FQNNGV come from the germline V gene. V gave up 7 bases and J gave up 3 bases, with 17 bases separating them. This CDR3 spans 15 amino acids. This chain's CDR3 is CASTLPGVATDTQYF. CDR3 sequence (DNA): TGTGCCAGCACCCTACCCGGAGTTGCGACAGATACGCAGTATTTT.

A word on this clone: One end of the junction varies from germline; a read error may be responsible. The rearrangement links TRBV7-9 to TRBJ2-3, with a weak D call TRBD1 (6 bases). Germline values: CDR1 SEHNR, CDR2 FQNEAQ (reference sequence). The CDR3 totals 16 residues. Here the CDR3 reads CSSSSPTGISADTQYF. CDR3 DNA: TGTTCCAGCAGCTCCCCAACAGGGATAAGCGCAGATACGCAGTATTTT.

V gene TRBV9 combines with J gene TRBJ2-1; 8 bases map to TRBD1. Germline V CDR1 and CDR2: SGDLS, YYNGEE. The CDR3 has 16 amino acids. V shed 4 bases, J shed 2 bases, and the junction held 8 bases outside the gene matches. The CDR3 region is CASSPRQGRTYNEQFF. The CDR3 bases are TGTGCCAGCAGCCCCAGACAGGGGAGGACCTACAATGAGCAGTTCTTC.

Comments on this clone: The junction departs from the called germline gene at one end, perhaps through a read error. The chain employs TRBV14 and TRBJ1-2, with D perhaps matching TRBD1 (5 bases). Looked up from germline, CDR1 is SGHDN and CDR2 is FVKESK. CDR3 length: 16 amino acids. CDR3: CASSQDIGRAMYVYTF. The CDR3 nucleotides are TGTGCCAGCAGCCAAGATATTGGCAGGGCCATGTATGTCTACACCTTC.

J is TRBJ2-6 and V is TRBV5-1; the D gene is possibly TRBD2 (6 bases). The ends were cut back, 0 bases at V and 4 bases at J, with 11 bases in the middle. The V gene's germline CDR1 is SGHRS and CDR2 YFSETQ. The CDR3 totals 16 residues. This CDR3 is CASSLAGTEGANVLTF. CDR3 nucleotide sequence: TGCGCCAGCAGCTTGGCAGGGACTGAGGGGGCCAACGTCCTGACTTTC.

The gene calls are TRBV19 and TRBJ1-1; D remains unclear. V was shortened by 5 bases and J by 4 bases, with 8 bases between the two germline ends. The CDR3 has 12 amino acids. The germline CDR1 and CDR2 sequences are LNHDA and SQIVND (reference sequence). The CDR3 nucleotides are TGTGCCAGTAGTGTGCGAGGCACTGAAGCTTTCTTT. It codes for CASSVRGTEAFF.

The rearrangement links TRBV21-1 to TRBJ2-7; the DNA was not compared with TRBD2, the D call given in the table. TRBV21-1 is assigned pseudogene status. CDR3 length: 20 residues. The CDR3 reads CASSKALGREDSTSTYEQYF. The CDR3 region has the DNA TGTGCCAGCAGCAAAGCGCTAGGCAGGGAGGACTCTACCTCTACCTACGAGCAGTACTTC.

V is TRBV6-5 and J is TRBJ1-1; D not resolved. This CDR3 is built from 13 residues. CDR1 MNHEY and CDR2 SVGAGI come from the germline V gene. V lost 4 bases to trimming and J lost 1 base, with 7 bases between them. In DNA form, the CDR3 reads TGTGCCAGCAGTTGGGCAGGGAACACTGAAGCTTTCTTT. It encodes CASSWAGNTEAFF.

This rearrangement joins TRBV19 to TRBJ1-5, with D perhaps TRBD1 (6 bases). Germline V CDR1 and CDR2: LNHDA, SQIVND (reference sequence). There are 15 residues in the CDR3. Trimming took off 7 bases at V and 1 base at J, with 14 bases between the two ends. The CDR3 nucleotides are TGTGCCAGTAATCAGGGGATCGGAAGCAATCAGCCCCAGCATTTT. Its protein product is CASNQGIGSNQPQHF.

The genes are TRBV5-1 and TRBJ1-2; a weak D match, TRBD1 (6 bases). Looked up from germline, CDR1 is SGHRS and CDR2 is YFSETQ. V lost 4 bases to trimming and J lost 3 bases, with 19 bases between them. The CDR3 has 16 residues. DNA for the CDR3: TGCGCCAGCAGCCGCACTGCAGGGGAAGTGTACTATGGCTACACCTTC. The encoded protein is CASSRTAGEVYYGYTF.

The genes are TRBV28 and TRBJ2-7, with TRBD2 identical over 8 bases. V trimming: 2 bases; J trimming: 6 bases; junction bases outside the gene matches: 9. CDR1 is MDHEN and CDR2 is SYDVKM in the germline V gene. This CDR3 comprises 15 residues. CDR3 in DNA: TGTGCCAGCAGTTTAGGGGCTAGCGGGTCTCTCGAGCAGTACTTC. Translating it yields CASSLGASGSLEQYF.

The chain recombines TRBV7-3 with TRBJ2-1; 7 bases map to TRBD1. V was pared by 0 bases and J by 7 bases, with 9 bases of the junction left unmatched. From germline, CDR1 is SGHTA and CDR2 FQGTGA. CDR3 length: 16 residues. DNA for the CDR3: TGTGCCAGCAGCTTAACTCGAGACAGGGTAGGGAATGAGCAGTTCTTC. Encoded protein: CASSLTRDRVGNEQFF.

This chain uses TRBV27 with TRBJ2-2; 8 bases line up with TRBD2. The length of the CDR3 is 17 residues. Germline V gene sequence: CDR1 MNHEY, CDR2 SMNVEV (reference sequence). The ends lost 3 bases at V and 0 bases at J; junction bases unmatched: 6. CDR3 sequence reads: CASSLTLAGANTGELFF. The CDR3, as DNA: TGTGCCAGCAGTTTGACCCTAGCGGGCGCGAACACCGGGGAGCTGTTTTTT.

This chain uses TRBV13 with TRBJ2-3; D is perhaps TRBD2 (5 bases). CDR3 length equals 12 residues. V gave up 5 bases and J gave up 4 bases, with 7 bases separating them. Germline CDR1 is PRHDT and CDR2 is FYEKMQ (reference sequence). CDR3 sequence reads: CASSPAADTQYF. The CDR3 coding sequence is TGTGCCAGCAGCCCAGCGGCAGATACGCAGTATTTT.

This clone was observed a single time. The V and J genes are TRBV7-3 and TRBJ1-1, with 7 bases identical to TRBD1. This CDR3 has 15 amino acids. V gave up 3 bases and J gave up 1 base; unmatched junction bases: 5. Germline CDR1 reads SGHTA; CDR2 reads FQGTGA. The chain's CDR3 is CASSFAGTANTEAFF. CDR3 DNA: TGTGCCAGCAGCTTCGCCGGGACAGCGAACACTGAAGCTTTCTTT. Drawing the rest from reference TRBV7-3 and TRBJ1-1, the complete variable domain is GAGVSQTPSNKVTEKGKYVELRCDPISGHTALYWYRQSLGQGPEFLIYFQGTGAADDSGLPNDRFFAVRPEGSVSTLKIQRTERGDSAVYLCASSFAGTANTEAFFGQGTRLTVV.

V gene TRBV28 combines with J gene TRBJ2-7; 7 bases fit TRBD2. J gave up 2 bases and V 5 bases, and 6 bases lay outside the gene matches. CDR1 MDHEN and CDR2 SYDVKM come from the germline V gene. CDR3 size: 14 residues. CDR3 protein: CASSGGGSTYEQYF. CDR3 coding DNA: TGTGCCAGCAGTGGCGGGGGATCCACCTACGAGCAGTACTTC.